A selection of T cell receptor beta chains follows, all from one sample in a study of blood T cell repertoires in COVID-19. The table came from immunoSEQ multiplex PCR; TCRdb's copy has only in-frame clones and leaves some out. The data show approximately 210,000 clones, with approximately 91% seen just once and roughly 6.2% held by the top ten. Material: peripheral blood. The receptors stem from a woman aged 40 to 50 who had recovered from COVID-19. The CDR3 runs from the conserved cysteine through the conserved F or W. Each record gives: D gene, J gene, V gene, clone size, CDR3 DNA, CDR3 protein. A D gene is named only where the DNA matches it firmly. The size entry is marked missing in some rows and otherwise reads once, few, many or a size class.

D gene: NA
J gene: TRBJ1-2
V gene: TRBV4-1
clone size: NA
CDR3 DNA: TGCGCCAGCAGCCAAGAAGGGGCCAGAAACTATGGCTACACCTTC
CDR3 protein: CASSQEGARNYGYTF

D gene: NA
J gene: TRBJ2-1
V gene: TRBV6-1
clone size: NA
CDR3 DNA: TGTGCCAGCAGTGAGCTACAGGGAGGGTCCTACAATGAGCAGTTCTTC
CDR3 protein: CASSELQGGSYNEQFF

D gene: TRBD1
J gene: TRBJ1-5
V gene: TRBV19
clone size: NA
CDR3 DNA: TGTGCCAGTAGTATTATCCCGGGACAGGGCGGCAATCAGCCCCAGCATTTT
CDR3 protein: CASSIIPGQGGNQPQHF

D gene: NA
J gene: TRBJ1-2
V gene: TRBV2
clone size: NA
CDR3 DNA: TGTGCCAGCACACGGTCACTACGTTTGGGACTATTGTACTATGGCTACACCTTC
CDR3 protein: CASTRSLRLGLLYYGYTF

D gene: NA
J gene: TRBJ2-3
V gene: TRBV5-4
clone size: once
CDR3 DNA: TGTGCCAGCAGCACCTTCGGGGGAGCGGGCACAGATACGCAGTATTTT
CDR3 protein: CASSTFGGAGTDTQYF

D gene: NA
J gene: TRBJ2-2
V gene: TRBV3-1/TRBV3-2
clone size: few
CDR3 DNA: TGTGCCAGCTCCGGGGCCGGGGAGCTGTTTTTT
CDR3 protein: CASSGAGELFF

D gene: NA
J gene: TRBJ1-4
V gene: TRBV20-1
clone size: NA
CDR3 DNA: TGCAGTGCTAGTAGGACAGCTAATGAAAAACTGTTTTTT
CDR3 protein: CSASRTANEKLFF

D gene: NA
J gene: TRBJ1-6
V gene: TRBV5-6
clone size: NA
CDR3 DNA: TGTGCCAGCGGGTGGAGGGTTCTCGCTACCTCCTATAATTCACCCCTCCACTTT
CDR3 protein: CASGWRVLATSYNSPLHF

D gene: NA
J gene: TRBJ1-6
V gene: TRBV25-1
clone size: NA
CDR3 DNA: TGTGCCAGCAGTAATCGGTTGGCAGGCGGGTTTTCACCCCTCCACTTT
CDR3 protein: CASSNRLAGGFSPLHF

D gene: NA
J gene: TRBJ1-1
V gene: TRBV3-1/TRBV3-2
clone size: NA
CDR3 DNA: TGTGCCAGCAGTCACGAACAGGGGAACACTGAAGCTTTCTTT
CDR3 protein: CASSHEQGNTEAFF

D gene: NA
J gene: TRBJ2-3
V gene: TRBV5-1
clone size: NA
CDR3 DNA: TGCGCCAGCAGGCAACAGACAGATACGCAGTATTTT
CDR3 protein: CASRQQTDTQYF

D gene: TRBD2
J gene: TRBJ2-7
V gene: TRBV6-2/TRBV6-3
clone size: NA
CDR3 DNA: TGTGCCAGCAGTTACACGGCTAGCGGCACCTACGAGCAGTACTTC
CDR3 protein: CASSYTASGTYEQYF

D gene: TRBD1
J gene: TRBJ1-5
V gene: TRBV28
clone size: NA
CDR3 DNA: TGTGCCAGCAGTCCCGGGACAGGAACCCCCCAGCATTTT
CDR3 protein: CASSPGTGTPQHF

D gene: TRBD2
J gene: TRBJ2-5
V gene: TRBV6-6
clone size: NA
CDR3 DNA: TGTGCCAGCAGTTACCTCACTAGCGGCAGGGAGACCCAGTACTTC
CDR3 protein: CASSYLTSGRETQYF

D gene: TRBD2
J gene: TRBJ2-2
V gene: TRBV6-4
clone size: NA
CDR3 DNA: TGTGCCAGCAGTGACATTTTTGATCGGGAGGGCAGCACCGGGGAGCTGTTTTTT
CDR3 protein: CASSDIFDREGSTGELFF

D gene: NA
J gene: TRBJ1-1
V gene: TRBV19
clone size: NA
CDR3 DNA: TGTGCCAGTAGTTCCCCGGAGATGAACACTGAAGCTTTCTTT
CDR3 protein: CASSSPEMNTEAFF

D gene: NA
J gene: TRBJ1-4
V gene: TRBV18
clone size: NA
CDR3 DNA: TGTGCCAGCTCACTAACCGGGACATCTAATGAAAAACTGTTTTTT
CDR3 protein: CASSLTGTSNEKLFF

D gene: NA
J gene: TRBJ1-2
V gene: TRBV28
clone size: NA
CDR3 DNA: TGTGCCAGCAGTTTAAGGGGGAACTATGGCTACACCTTC
CDR3 protein: CASSLRGNYGYTF

D gene: NA
J gene: TRBJ1-2
V gene: TRBV18
clone size: NA
CDR3 DNA: TGTGCCAGCTCACCAAGACAGGACTATGGCTACACCTTC
CDR3 protein: CASSPRQDYGYTF

D gene: NA
J gene: TRBJ2-7
V gene: TRBV6-2/TRBV6-3
clone size: NA
CDR3 DNA: TGTGCCAGCAGTTACGTGAGTTACGAGCAGTACTTC
CDR3 protein: CASSYVSYEQYF

D gene: NA
J gene: TRBJ2-4
V gene: TRBV4-2
clone size: NA
CDR3 DNA: TGTGCCAGCAGCCAAGGGGAACTAGGATATGCCAAAAACATTCAGTACTTC
CDR3 protein: CASSQGELGYAKNIQYF

D gene: TRBD1
J gene: TRBJ1-4
V gene: TRBV2
clone size: once
CDR3 DNA: TGTGCCAGCAGACGACAGGGGGGGGATGAAAAACTGTTTTTT
CDR3 protein: CASRRQGGDEKLFF

D gene: TRBD2
J gene: TRBJ2-7
V gene: TRBV19
clone size: NA
CDR3 DNA: TGTGCCAGTAGTATAGTTCTGAGGCCGGGACTAGCGGGAGCCTACGAGCAGTACTTC
CDR3 protein: CASSIVLRPGLAGAYEQYF

D gene: TRBD1
J gene: TRBJ1-2
V gene: TRBV27
clone size: NA
CDR3 DNA: TGTGCCAGCAGTTTATTACAGGGGGATGGCTACACCTTC
CDR3 protein: CASSLLQGDGYTF

D gene: TRBD2
J gene: TRBJ2-2
V gene: TRBV2
clone size: NA
CDR3 DNA: TGTGCCAGCAGTGGGGGGCTAGCGGGAACCGGGGAGCTGTTTTTT
CDR3 protein: CASSGGLAGTGELFF

D gene: NA
J gene: TRBJ1-1
V gene: TRBV3-1/TRBV3-2
clone size: few
CDR3 DNA: TGTGCCAGCAGTCGCAGGGCCACTGAAGCTTTCTTT
CDR3 protein: CASSRRATEAFF

D gene: NA
J gene: TRBJ2-7
V gene: TRBV4-3
clone size: NA
CDR3 DNA: TGCGCCAGCAGCCAAGACGGCCCGGGATCCTACGAGCAGTACTTC
CDR3 protein: CASSQDGPGSYEQYF

D gene: NA
J gene: TRBJ2-5
V gene: TRBV6-2/TRBV6-3
clone size: NA
CDR3 DNA: TGTGCCAGCAGTTACTTAGCGGACGAAGAGACCCAGTACTTC
CDR3 protein: CASSYLADEETQYF

D gene: TRBD2
J gene: TRBJ2-1
V gene: TRBV6-6
clone size: NA
CDR3 DNA: TGTGCCAGCGGCGGGAGCTCCTACAATGAGCAGTTCTTC
CDR3 protein: CASGGSSYNEQFF

D gene: NA
J gene: TRBJ2-7
V gene: TRBV28
clone size: NA
CDR3 DNA: TGTGCCAGCAGTATCGAGTCAAACTACGAGCAGTACTTC
CDR3 protein: CASSIESNYEQYF

D gene: TRBD2
J gene: TRBJ2-3
V gene: TRBV7-2
clone size: NA
CDR3 DNA: TGTGCCAGCAGCCCTAGCGGGAGCACAGATACGCAGTATTTT
CDR3 protein: CASSPSGSTDTQYF

D gene: NA
J gene: TRBJ2-3
V gene: TRBV27
clone size: NA
CDR3 DNA: TGTGCCAGCAGTTTAAGGCCAGCGGTGACGGATACGCAGTATTTT
CDR3 protein: CASSLRPAVTDTQYF

D gene: NA
J gene: TRBJ2-7
V gene: TRBV5-6
clone size: NA
CDR3 DNA: TGTGCCAGCAGCTGGGCCGCCCGAACCTACGAGCAGTACTTC
CDR3 protein: CASSWAARTYEQYF

D gene: TRBD2
J gene: TRBJ2-1
V gene: TRBV9
clone size: NA
CDR3 DNA: TGTGCCAGCAGCGTAAGCGGGAGCTCCTACAATGAGCAGTTCTTC
CDR3 protein: CASSVSGSSYNEQFF

D gene: NA
J gene: TRBJ2-3
V gene: TRBV19
clone size: few
CDR3 DNA: TGTGCCAGTACTGAGGGGGGGACAGATACGCAGTATTTT
CDR3 protein: CASTEGGTDTQYF

D gene: NA
J gene: TRBJ1-4
V gene: TRBV11-2
clone size: NA
CDR3 DNA: TGTGCCAGCAGCTTAATACAGGGAAAACTGTTTTTT
CDR3 protein: CASSLIQGKLFF

D gene: TRBD1
J gene: TRBJ2-7
V gene: TRBV5-6
clone size: once
CDR3 DNA: TGTGCCAGCAGCCCTCGCACGATCCGGGACAGGGGGGACTACGAGCAGTACTTC
CDR3 protein: CASSPRTIRDRGDYEQYF

D gene: TRBD1
J gene: TRBJ1-5
V gene: TRBV30
clone size: NA
CDR3 DNA: TGTGCCTGGGGGAAGGGACAGGGGAATCAGCCCCAGCATTTT
CDR3 protein: CAWGKGQGNQPQHF

D gene: NA
J gene: TRBJ2-2
V gene: TRBV10-3
clone size: NA
CDR3 DNA: TGTGCCATCAGTGATTTCGACACCGGGGAGCTGTTTTTT
CDR3 protein: CAISDFDTGELFF

D gene: TRBD2
J gene: TRBJ2-2
V gene: TRBV14
clone size: NA
CDR3 DNA: TGTGCCAGCAGCCAAGATTGGGGAGGGACCGGGGAGCTGTTTTTT
CDR3 protein: CASSQDWGGTGELFF

D gene: NA
J gene: TRBJ1-3
V gene: TRBV7-2
clone size: NA
CDR3 DNA: TGTGCCAGCAGCCCTGGTACAGCTGGAAACACCATATATTTT
CDR3 protein: CASSPGTAGNTIYF

D gene: NA
J gene: TRBJ1-2
V gene: TRBV4-2
clone size: NA
CDR3 DNA: TGTGCCAGCAGCCAAGGGAACAGTGTGGACTATGGCTACACCTTC
CDR3 protein: CASSQGNSVDYGYTF

D gene: NA
J gene: TRBJ2-2
V gene: TRBV7-8
clone size: NA
CDR3 DNA: TGTGCCAGCAGCCCCCGGGTCGGGGAGCTGTTTTTT
CDR3 protein: CASSPRVGELFF

D gene: TRBD2
J gene: TRBJ2-2
V gene: TRBV6-4
clone size: NA
CDR3 DNA: TGTGCCAGCAGTGACCCCGGGACTAGCGGGAGGGCCCGGAACACCGGGGAGCTGTTTTTT
CDR3 protein: CASSDPGTSGRARNTGELFF

D gene: NA
J gene: TRBJ1-1
V gene: TRBV5-6
clone size: NA
CDR3 DNA: TGTGCCAGCAGCGCCGGGGGAGGCACTGAAGCTTTCTTT
CDR3 protein: CASSAGGGTEAFF

D gene: TRBD2
J gene: TRBJ2-3
V gene: TRBV24-1
clone size: NA
CDR3 DNA: TGTGCCACCAGTGGAATAGCGGGAAGCTACACAGATACGCAGTATTTT
CDR3 protein: CATSGIAGSYTDTQYF

D gene: TRBD1
J gene: TRBJ1-5
V gene: TRBV5-1
clone size: NA
CDR3 DNA: TGCGCCAGCAGCTTGGGGGGACAGGGTTTTCAGCCCCAGCATTTT
CDR3 protein: CASSLGGQGFQPQHF

D gene: TRBD2
J gene: TRBJ2-3
V gene: TRBV11-2
clone size: NA
CDR3 DNA: TGTGCCAGCAGCTTAGGGGGACTAGCGGGAGGTGGCACAGATACGCAGTATTTT
CDR3 protein: CASSLGGLAGGGTDTQYF

D gene: TRBD2
J gene: TRBJ2-7
V gene: TRBV5-6
clone size: few
CDR3 DNA: TGTGCCAGCAGCGAATTGGCCGGGACTAGCGGTTCTGAGCAGTACTTC
CDR3 protein: CASSELAGTSGSEQYF

D gene: NA
J gene: TRBJ2-7
V gene: TRBV6-2/TRBV6-3
clone size: NA
CDR3 DNA: TGTGCCAGCAGTTACTCTCCCCGGGACACCTACGAGCAGTACTTC
CDR3 protein: CASSYSPRDTYEQYF

D gene: NA
J gene: TRBJ2-1
V gene: TRBV19
clone size: NA
CDR3 DNA: TGTGCCAGTAGTATAGGTGGGAGGTCCTACAATGAGCAGTTCTTC
CDR3 protein: CASSIGGRSYNEQFF

D gene: NA
J gene: TRBJ1-1
V gene: TRBV4-1
clone size: NA
CDR3 DNA: TGCGCCAGCAGCCCCCGGCCGAGACAGGAGACCCGGTTAGGCACTGAAGCTTTCTTT
CDR3 protein: CASSPRPRQETRLGTEAFF

D gene: NA
J gene: TRBJ1-2
V gene: TRBV19
clone size: NA
CDR3 DNA: TGTGCCAGTAGTATGGCGACGTGGAGGGCTCCCAACTATGGCTACACCTTC
CDR3 protein: CASSMATWRAPNYGYTF

D gene: TRBD1
J gene: TRBJ1-4
V gene: TRBV6-1
clone size: NA
CDR3 DNA: TGTGCCAGCAGTGGGAACCGACAGGGGGCGACTGAAAAACTGTTTTTT
CDR3 protein: CASSGNRQGATEKLFF

D gene: TRBD2
J gene: TRBJ2-1
V gene: TRBV14
clone size: NA
CDR3 DNA: TGTGCCAGCAGCCTGATAAGCGGGGGGCGATACAATGAGCAGTTCTTC
CDR3 protein: CASSLISGGRYNEQFF

D gene: NA
J gene: TRBJ1-1
V gene: TRBV5-1
clone size: NA
CDR3 DNA: TGCGCCAGCAGCTTGTTGACCACAGGCATGAACACTGAAGCTTTCTTT
CDR3 protein: CASSLLTTGMNTEAFF

D gene: NA
J gene: TRBJ2-1
V gene: TRBV3-1/TRBV3-2
clone size: NA
CDR3 DNA: TGTGCCAGCAGCCAAGAAGACGCGACCGCGGAGTTCTTC
CDR3 protein: CASSQEDATAEFF